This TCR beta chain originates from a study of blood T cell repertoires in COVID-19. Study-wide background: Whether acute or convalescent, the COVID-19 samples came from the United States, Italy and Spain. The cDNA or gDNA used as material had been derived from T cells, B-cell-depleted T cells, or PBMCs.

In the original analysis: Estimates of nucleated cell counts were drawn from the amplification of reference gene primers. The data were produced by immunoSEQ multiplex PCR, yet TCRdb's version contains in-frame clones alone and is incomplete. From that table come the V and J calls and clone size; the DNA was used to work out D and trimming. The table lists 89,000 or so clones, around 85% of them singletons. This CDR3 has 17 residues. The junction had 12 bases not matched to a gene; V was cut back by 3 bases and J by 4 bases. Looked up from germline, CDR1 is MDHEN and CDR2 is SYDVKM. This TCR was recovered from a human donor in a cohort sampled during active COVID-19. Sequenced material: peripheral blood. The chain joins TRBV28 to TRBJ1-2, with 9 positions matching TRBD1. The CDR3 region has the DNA TGTGCCAGCAGTTTCCCCGGGACAGGGACTGGTGGCTATGGCTACACCTTC. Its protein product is CASSFPGTGTGGYGYTF.